This T cell receptor beta chain was sequenced during a study of blood T cells in healthy people across ages. About this clonotype: Its specificity is not known.

Germline-derived CDR1 and CDR2 are MNHEY and SMNVEV (reference sequence). The CDR3 is made up of 16 amino acids. The V and J ends lost 1 base and 2 bases respectively, with 13 bases between them. Overall study results and limits: The study lacked donor CMV status, which possibly confounded expanded clonotype changes.

PCR was performed a second time for roughly 7 to 11 cycles using a sample-barcoded 5' primer and a J-beta primer mix. TCRdb ran MiXCR on the 5' RACE reads and lists one entry per CDR3 protein. Counted here are under 2,000,000 distinct CDR3 sequences, around 48% occurring once; the ten biggest clones make up less than 2.5%. For every donor, a draw yielded around 10 milliliters of peripheral blood. The chain employs TRBV27 and TRBJ2-3, with D maybe TRBD2 (7 bases). Specimen: blood. The TCR was taken from a woman between 40 and 50 years old in good health. CDR3 sequence: CASSLLAGAHTDTQYF. Written as DNA, the CDR3 is TGTGCCAGCAGTTTATTGGCGGGGGCTCACACAGATACGCAGTATTTT.